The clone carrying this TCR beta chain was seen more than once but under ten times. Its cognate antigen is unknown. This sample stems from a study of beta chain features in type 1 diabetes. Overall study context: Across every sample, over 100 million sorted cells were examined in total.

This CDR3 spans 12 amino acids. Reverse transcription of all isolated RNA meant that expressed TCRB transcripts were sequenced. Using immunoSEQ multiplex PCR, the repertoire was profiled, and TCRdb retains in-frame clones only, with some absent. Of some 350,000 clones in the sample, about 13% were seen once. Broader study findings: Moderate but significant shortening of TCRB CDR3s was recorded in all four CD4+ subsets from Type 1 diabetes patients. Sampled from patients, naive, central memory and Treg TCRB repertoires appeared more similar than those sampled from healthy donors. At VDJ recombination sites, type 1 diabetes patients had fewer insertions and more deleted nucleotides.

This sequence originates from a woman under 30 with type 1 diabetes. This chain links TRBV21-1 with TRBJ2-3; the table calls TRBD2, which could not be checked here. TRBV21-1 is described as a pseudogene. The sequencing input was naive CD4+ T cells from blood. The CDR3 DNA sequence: TGTGCCAGGCGGGAACTCACAGATACGCAGTATTTT. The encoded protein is CARRELTDTQYF.